Following are 11 T cell receptor beta chains from one sample sequenced in a study of T cells after yellow fever vaccination. MiXCR, run by TCRdb on the 5' RACE reads, gives a single entry per CDR3 protein. The profile shows 300,000 to 350,000 distinct CDR3 sequences, 3.5% to 4.5% of them singletons. The material was PBMCs, obtained 15 days after the yellow fever booster vaccination. The receptors shown here come from a man aged 18 to 35 who received the YFV17D yellow fever vaccine.

This clonotype was seen ten or more times. The rearrangement joins TRBV4-1 to TRBJ2-3, with 13 bases lining up with TRBD2. Germline CDR1 and CDR2: MGHRA and YSYEKL. This CDR3 is built from 17 residues. The junction had 10 bases not matched to a gene; V was cut back by 5 bases and J by 5 bases. This CDR3 reads CASSYSGTSGAQDTQYF. CDR3 nucleotides: TGCGCCAGCAGCTATTCCGGGACTAGCGGGGCGCAAGATACGCAGTATTTT.

The sample holds many counts of this clonotype. This sequence joins TRBV20-1 and TRBJ2-3; 9 nucleotides align to TRBD2. CDR3 length: 15 residues. Trimming at V came to 6 bases and at J to 0 bases, leaving 7 bases not matched to a gene. Germline values: CDR1 DFQATT, CDR2 SNEGSKA (reference sequence). The CDR3: CSAPTTSGSTDTQYF. The DNA for the CDR3 is TGCAGTGCCCCGACTACTAGCGGGAGCACAGATACGCAGTATTTT.

This clonotype was observed a handful of times. The V and J genes are TRBV7-8 and TRBJ2-1; TRBD2 matches 10 bases. Germline V lookup: CDR1 SGHVS, CDR2 FQNEAQ. There are 18 residues in the CDR3. The V segment lost 2 bases and the J segment 4 bases; nucleotides outside the gene matches: 11. This CDR3 is CASSLKASGGAAYNEQFF. The CDR3 DNA reads as TGTGCCAGCAGCTTAAAGGCCAGCGGGGGGGCCGCGTACAATGAGCAGTTCTTC.

This chain links TRBV4-1 with TRBJ1-1; tentatively, D is TRBD1 (6 bases). The germline gives CDR1 MGHRA, CDR2 YSYEKL. This CDR3 is 14 amino acids long. The germline V and J ends were trimmed by 4 bases and 3 bases, with 12 bases remaining between them. The CDR3 region has the DNA TGCGCCAGCAGCCCCCGGGACACTCACACTGAAGCTTTCTTT. Translation gives CASSPRDTHTEAFF.

This chain uses TRBV5-4 with TRBJ2-7, with a weak D call TRBD1 (6 bases). This CDR3 is built from 15 residues. The germline V gene has CDR1 SGHNT and CDR2 YYREEE (reference sequence). Trimming stripped 2 bases from V and 4 bases from J, with 16 bases between. The CDR3 nucleotides read TGTGCCAGCAGCTTCAGCGGACAGCGGTCTTACGAGCAGTACTTC. This sequence encodes CASSFSGQRSYEQYF.

This clonotype was picked up a small number of times. In DNA, the CDR3 is TGTGCCAGCGGACGACCAGGGGGGGGTAACTATGGCTACACCTTC. This translates into CASGRPGGGNYGYTF. The chain joins TRBV7-2 to TRBJ1-2, with TRBD1 matching 7 bases. With 8 bases clipped from V and 1 base from J, the junction kept 10 bases outside the gene matches. CDR1 and CDR2 from the germline V gene are SGHTA and FQGNSA. This CDR3 contains 15 residues.

This clonotype was counted a few times. The chain links TRBV2 to TRBJ2-5, with D tentatively TRBD1 (8 bases). Trimming took off 5 bases at V and 9 bases at J, with 16 bases between the two ends. In germline, CDR1 is SNHLY, CDR2 FYNNEI. CDR3 length equals 13 residues. Here the CDR3 reads CASSSTGEGSQYF. Here the CDR3 DNA reads TGTGCCAGCAGTTCGACAGGGGAGGGATCCCAGTACTTC.

This clonotype was detected many times. The rearrangement joins TRBV5-1 to TRBJ2-3; no definite D call. V was pared by 0 bases and J by 4 bases, with 12 bases between. This CDR3 has 15 residues. Germline V CDR1 and CDR2: SGHRS, YFSETQ. The chain's CDR3 is CASSLAQDRADTQYF. CDR3 nucleotides: TGCGCCAGCAGCTTGGCCCAGGACCGGGCAGATACGCAGTATTTT.

V gene TRBV20-1 combines with J gene TRBJ2-7; D may be TRBD1 (6 bases). Germline V gives CDR1 DFQATT, CDR2 SNEGSKA (reference sequence). The length of the CDR3 is 13 residues. Trimming shortened V by 3 bases and J by 3 bases, and 12 bases separated the two germline ends. CDR3 bases: TGCAGTGCTAGTATGGGACATAACTACGAGCAGTACGTC. Protein product: CSASMGHNYEQYV.

This clonotype was counted at least ten times. This chain connects TRBV7-2 to TRBJ2-3, with 15 bases matching TRBD2. The length of the CDR3 is 18 residues. CDR1 is SGHTA, CDR2 FQGNSA, per germline. Trimming removed 10 bases from V and 2 bases from J; junction bases left unmatched: 13. The DNA for the CDR3 is TGTGCCACTCCGGGACTAGCGGGGGGCTGGAGTCCCACAGATACGCAGTATTTT. As protein: CATPGLAGGWSPTDTQYF.

In its sample, this clonotype was seen many times. The V and J genes are TRBV4-1 and TRBJ1-4; D gene unclear. The V and J ends lost 3 bases and 5 bases respectively, with 13 bases between them. Germline CDR1 reads MGHRA; CDR2 reads YSYEKL. This CDR3 comprises 15 residues. CDR3 region: CASSHLRTENEKLFF. The DNA for the CDR3 is TGCGCCAGCAGCCACCTCAGGACGGAGAATGAAAAACTGTTTTTT.